These 14 T cell receptor beta chains share one sample of origin, sequenced in a study of blood T cell repertoires in COVID-19. Sequencing used immunoSEQ multiplex PCR; TCRdb keeps in-frame clones, though not all of them. Among more than 200,000 clones listed, around 88% were seen once. What was sequenced was PBMCs or T cells enriched from blood (not recorded which). All receptors come from a woman in her twenties or thirties who had recovered from COVID-19.

The chain uses TRBV7-9 and TRBJ2-3, with TRBD1 matching over 8 bases. The germline CDR1 and CDR2 sequences are SEHNR and FQNEAQ (reference sequence). The CDR3 consists of 16 residues. V shed 4 bases and J 4 bases; nucleotides not matched to a gene: 10. DNA for the CDR3: TGTGCCAGCAGCTCGGGGGCGGACAGGGTTGCAGATACGCAGTATTTT. It translates to CASSSGADRVADTQYF. Full variable domain (rest looked up from reference TRBV7-9 and TRBJ2-3): DTGVSQNPRHKITKRGQNVTFRCDPISEHNRLYWYRQTLGQGPEFLTYFQNEAQLEKSRLLSDRFSAERPKGSFSTLEIQRTEQGDSAMYLCASSSGADRVADTQYFGPGTRLTVL.

The chain couples TRBV4-2 to TRBJ1-1; D gene unclear. Germline CDR1 and CDR2: LGHNA and YNFKEQ. The CDR3 covers 14 residues. Trimming cost V 4 bases and J 1 base, with 10 bases left between them. In DNA form, the CDR3 reads TGTGCCAGCAGCCGAATTCGGGGGAACACTGAAGCTTTCTTT. Its protein is CASSRIRGNTEAFF.

The chain uses TRBV7-2 and TRBJ2-3, with D hard to call. Trimming took off 6 bases at V and 6 bases at J, with 10 bases between the two ends. Germline CDR1 and CDR2: SGHTA and FQGNSA. The CDR3 has 12 residues. The CDR3 sequence is CASRTSGDTQYF. The CDR3 DNA sequence: TGTGCCAGCAGAACCTCCGGGGATACGCAGTATTTT.

This chain uses TRBV15 with TRBJ2-3, with 9 bases aligning to TRBD2. The germline gives CDR1 LNHNV, CDR2 YYDKDF (reference sequence). This CDR3 contains 20 residues. V was clipped by 0 bases and J by 0 bases; unmatched bases: 13. In nucleotides, the CDR3 is TGTGCCACCAGCAGAGACCTCTATCTAGCGGGACTTTCTAGCACAGATACGCAGTATTTT. Amino acid sequence: CATSRDLYLAGLSSTDTQYF.

This chain connects TRBV19 to TRBJ1-2, with 8 positions matching TRBD1. Looked up from germline, CDR1 is LNHDA and CDR2 is SQIVND (reference sequence). J lost 2 bases, V lost 2 bases, and 4 bases had no gene match. The CDR3 runs to 15 residues. In nucleotides, the CDR3 is TGTGCCAGTAGTATAATTACAGGGGGAAACTATGGCTACACCTTC. Its protein product is CASSIITGGNYGYTF. Full variable domain (remainder filled in from reference TRBV19 and TRBJ1-2): DGGITQSPKYLFRKEGQNVTLSCEQNLNHDAMYWYRQDPGQGLRLIYYSQIVNDFQKGDIAEGYSVSREKKESFPLTVTSAQKNPTAFYLCASSIITGGNYGYTFGSGTRLTVV.

The rearrangement uses TRBV29-1 and TRBJ2-7; perhaps TRBD2 as D (5 bases). V was cut by 4 bases and J by 6 bases, with 16 bases left in between. The CDR3 spans 13 residues. Germline V CDR1 and CDR2: SQVTM, ANQGSEA. The CDR3 sequence is CSVVKVVRGEQYF. Written as DNA, the CDR3 is TGCAGCGTTGTGAAGGTTGTTCGGGGCGAGCAGTACTTC.

The CDR3 spells CASSWGQARGSYGYTF. CDR3 DNA: TGTGCCAGCAGCTGGGGACAGGCCAGGGGGAGTTATGGCTACACCTTC. The chain has TRBV7-2 and TRBJ1-2; 8 bases agree with TRBD1. This CDR3 region has 16 residues. Germline V lookup: CDR1 SGHTA, CDR2 FQGNSA. After removal of 4 bases from V and 5 bases from J, the junction contained 12 bases not matched to a gene.

The V gene is TRBV28, the J gene TRBJ2-1, with 8 bases matching TRBD2. The CDR3 covers 17 residues. Germline CDR1 and CDR2: MDHEN and SYDVKM. The V segment lost 7 bases and the J segment 5 bases; nucleotides outside the gene matches: 16. This CDR3 is CASISLAGTLGHNEQFF. CDR3 nucleotide sequence: TGTGCCAGCATTTCGCTAGCGGGTACCCTGGGCCACAATGAGCAGTTCTTC.

The rearrangement joins TRBV7-2 to TRBJ2-3; no firm D call. The germline CDR1 and CDR2 sequences are SGHTA and FQGNSA. Trimming left V 2 bases short and J 9 bases short, with 15 bases between. CDR3 size: 14 residues. CDR3 in amino acids: CASSLLMSPRTQYF. For the CDR3, the DNA is TGTGCCAGCAGCTTACTGATGTCCCCGAGGACGCAGTATTTT.

The chain carries TRBV9 and TRBJ2-2, with D perhaps TRBD2 (6 bases). This CDR3 is 16 amino acids long. V shed 5 bases and J shed 2 bases, with 16 bases lying between them. In germline, CDR1 is SGDLS, CDR2 YYNGEE. CDR3 nucleotides: TGTGCCAGCAGTCCCCCCGGGGGTATTAACACCGGGGAGCTGTTTTTT. Translating it yields CASSPPGGINTGELFF. The variable domain in full, completed from reference TRBV9 and TRBJ2-2, reads DSGVTQTPKHLITATGQRVTLRCSPRSGDLSVYWYQQSLDQGLQFLIQYYNGEERAKGNILERFSAQQFPDLHSELNLSSLELGDSALYFCASSPPGGINTGELFFGEGSRLTVL.

This clone came up a few times. J is TRBJ2-7 and V is TRBV28; perhaps TRBD1 as D (6 bases). V was pared by 8 bases and J by 0 bases, with 17 bases between. CDR3 size: 15 residues. Per germline, CDR1 MDHEN and CDR2 SYDVKM. The CDR3 loop reads CASGLDSFTSYEQYF. CDR3 nucleotides: TGTGCCAGCGGGCTGGACAGCTTTACCTCCTACGAGCAGTACTTC.

J is TRBJ1-1 and V is TRBV6-2 or TRBV6-3; a weak D match, TRBD1 (6 bases). The germline V gene has CDR1 MNHEY and CDR2 SVGEGT. This CDR3 has 13 residues. Trimming cost V 2 bases and J 4 bases, with 8 bases left between them. CDR3 DNA sequence: TGTGCCAGCAGTTACGGACAGCCCACTGAAGCTTTCTTT. Residues: CASSYGQPTEAFF.

The chain has TRBV30 and TRBJ1-2; possibly TRBD1 for D (5 bases). The CDR3 covers 12 residues. The germline V gene has CDR1 GTSNPN and CDR2 SVGIG (reference sequence). The V and J ends lost 0 bases and 6 bases respectively, with 8 bases between them. The CDR3, as DNA: TGTGCCTGGAGTGTAGGAGGGGATGGCTACACCTTC. Its translation is CAWSVGGDGYTF.

The chain joins TRBV19 to TRBJ2-5; 7 bases align to TRBD1. Germline CDR1 LNHDA, CDR2 SQIVND (reference sequence). The ends lost 7 bases at V and 5 bases at J; junction bases unmatched: 10. The CDR3 consists of 14 residues. The CDR3 sequence: CASNQGGASETQYF. The CDR3 bases are TGTGCCAGTAACCAAGGGGGCGCGTCCGAGACCCAGTACTTC.